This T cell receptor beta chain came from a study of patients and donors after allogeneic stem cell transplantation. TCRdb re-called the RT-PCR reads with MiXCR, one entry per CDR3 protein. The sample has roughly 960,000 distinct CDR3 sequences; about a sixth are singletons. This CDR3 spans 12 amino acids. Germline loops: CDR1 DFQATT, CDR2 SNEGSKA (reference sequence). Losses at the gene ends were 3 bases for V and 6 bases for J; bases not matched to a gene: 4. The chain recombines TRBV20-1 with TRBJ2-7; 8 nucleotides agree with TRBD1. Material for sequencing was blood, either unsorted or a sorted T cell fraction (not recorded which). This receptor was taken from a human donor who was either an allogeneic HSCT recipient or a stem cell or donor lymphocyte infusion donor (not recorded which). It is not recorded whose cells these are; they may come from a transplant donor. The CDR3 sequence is CSARTGAGEQYF. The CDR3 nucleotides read TGCAGTGCTAGGACAGGGGCGGGCGAGCAGTACTTC.